The TCR beta chain under discussion was sequenced for a study of T cells in Graves' hyperthyroidism and ophthalmopathy. Study in general: Peripheral blood collection took place at initial diagnosis, before any treatment.

On this clonotype: Its antigen is not known.

PBMCs were obtained from 10 ml fresh peripheral blood. Overall study findings and caveats: Most thyroid clonotypes expanded above 0.001 were also detected in blood.

RNA transcripts served as the template for amplifying TCR beta CDR3 regions. TCR CDR3 regions were first amplified by RT-PCR with HTBI primers. TCRdb called the multiplex PCR reads again in MiXCR, with one record for every CDR3 protein. The sample includes about 480,000 distinct CDR3 sequences, approximately 23% of them seen just once. Specimen: blood. The source of this sequence is a woman in her 70s with Graves' ophthalmopathy.

CDR3 in amino acids: CASSFRGTGNTIYF. CDR3 DNA: TGTGCCAGCAGCTTTCGGGGAACGGGAAACACCATATATTTT. The chain couples TRBV9 to TRBJ1-3; D gene uncertain. Germline V lookup: CDR1 SGDLS, CDR2 YYNGEE. The CDR3 extends over 14 amino acids. V was shortened by 4 bases and J by 4 bases, with 12 bases between the two germline ends. Using reference TRBV9 and TRBJ1-3 for the parts outside the CDR3, the full variable domain is DSGVTQTPKHLITATGQRVTLRCSPRSGDLSVYWYQQSLDQGLQFLIQYYNGEERAKGNILERFSAQQFPDLHSELNLSSLELGDSALYFCASSFRGTGNTIYFGEGSWLTVV.